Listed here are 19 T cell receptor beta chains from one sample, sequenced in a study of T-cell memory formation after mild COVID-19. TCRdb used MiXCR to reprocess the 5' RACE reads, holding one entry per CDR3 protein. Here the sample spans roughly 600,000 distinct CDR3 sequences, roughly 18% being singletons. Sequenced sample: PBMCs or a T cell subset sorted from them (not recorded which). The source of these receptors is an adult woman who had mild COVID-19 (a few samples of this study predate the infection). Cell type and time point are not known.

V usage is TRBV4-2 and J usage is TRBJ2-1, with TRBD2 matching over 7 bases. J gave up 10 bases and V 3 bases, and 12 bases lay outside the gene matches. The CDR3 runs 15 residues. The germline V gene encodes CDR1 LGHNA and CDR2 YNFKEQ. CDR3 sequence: CASSQVRETLWEQFF. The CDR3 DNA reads TGTGCCAGCAGCCAGGTGCGGGAGACCCTCTGGGAGCAGTTCTTC.

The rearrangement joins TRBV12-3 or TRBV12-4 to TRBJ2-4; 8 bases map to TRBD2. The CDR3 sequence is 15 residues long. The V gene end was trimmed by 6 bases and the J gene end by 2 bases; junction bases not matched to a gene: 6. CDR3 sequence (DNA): TGTGCCAGCAGCCCGGGGGGGACGACCAAAAACATTCAGTACTTC. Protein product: CASSPGGTTKNIQYF.

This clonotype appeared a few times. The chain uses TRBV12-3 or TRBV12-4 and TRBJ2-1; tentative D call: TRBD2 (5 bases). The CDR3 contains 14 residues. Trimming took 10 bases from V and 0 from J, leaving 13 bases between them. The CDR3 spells CATTPRGSYNEQFF. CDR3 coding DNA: TGTGCCACCACCCCCCGGGGCTCCTACAATGAGCAGTTCTTC.

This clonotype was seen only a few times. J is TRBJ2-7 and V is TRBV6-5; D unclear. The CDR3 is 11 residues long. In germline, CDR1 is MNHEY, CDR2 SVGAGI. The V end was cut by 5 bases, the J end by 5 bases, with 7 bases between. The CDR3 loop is CASSRYNEQYF. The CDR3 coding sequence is TGTGCCAGCAGTCGGTACAACGAGCAGTACTTC.

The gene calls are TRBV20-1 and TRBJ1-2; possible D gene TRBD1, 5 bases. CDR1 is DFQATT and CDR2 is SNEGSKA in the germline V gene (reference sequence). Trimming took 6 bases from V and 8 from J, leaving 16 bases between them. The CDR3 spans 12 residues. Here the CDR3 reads CSAITGFGGYTF. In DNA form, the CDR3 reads TGCAGTGCGATTACAGGATTTGGGGGCTACACCTTC.

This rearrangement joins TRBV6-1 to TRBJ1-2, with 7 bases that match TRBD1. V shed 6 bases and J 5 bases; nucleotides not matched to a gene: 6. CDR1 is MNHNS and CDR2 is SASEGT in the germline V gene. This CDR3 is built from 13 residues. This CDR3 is CASSGTDPYGYTF. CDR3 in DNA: TGTGCCAGCAGCGGGACAGACCCTTATGGCTACACCTTC.

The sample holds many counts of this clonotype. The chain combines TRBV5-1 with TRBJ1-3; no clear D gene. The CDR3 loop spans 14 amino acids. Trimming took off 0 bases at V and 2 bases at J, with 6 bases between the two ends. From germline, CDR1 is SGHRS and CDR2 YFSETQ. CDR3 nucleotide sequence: TGCGCCAGCAGCTTGGGAGATCCTGGAAACACCATATATTTT. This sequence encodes CASSLGDPGNTIYF.

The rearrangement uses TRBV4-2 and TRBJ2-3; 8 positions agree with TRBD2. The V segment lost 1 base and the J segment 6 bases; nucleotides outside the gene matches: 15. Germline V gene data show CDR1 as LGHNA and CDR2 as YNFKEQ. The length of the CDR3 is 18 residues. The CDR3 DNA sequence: TGTGCCAGCAGCCAAGGGGGGCTACGGGAGGGCCCGGCGGATACGCAGTATTTT. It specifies CASSQGGLREGPADTQYF.

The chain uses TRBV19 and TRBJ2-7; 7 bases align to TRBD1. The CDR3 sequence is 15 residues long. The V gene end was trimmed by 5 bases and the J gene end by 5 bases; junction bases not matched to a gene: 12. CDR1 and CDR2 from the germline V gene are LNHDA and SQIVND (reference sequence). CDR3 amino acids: CASSLDRASSNEQYF. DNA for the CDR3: TGTGCCAGTAGTCTTGACAGGGCGTCGTCTAACGAGCAGTACTTC.

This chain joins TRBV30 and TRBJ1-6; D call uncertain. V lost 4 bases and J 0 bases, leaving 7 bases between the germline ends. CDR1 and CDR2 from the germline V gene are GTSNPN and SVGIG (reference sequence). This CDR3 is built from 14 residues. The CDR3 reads CAWTGSSYNSPLHF. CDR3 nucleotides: TGTGCCTGGACCGGGAGCTCCTATAATTCACCCCTCCACTTT.

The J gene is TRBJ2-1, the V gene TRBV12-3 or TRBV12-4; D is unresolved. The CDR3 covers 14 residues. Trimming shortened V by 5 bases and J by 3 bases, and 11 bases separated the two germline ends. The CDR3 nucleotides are TGTGCCAGCAGTCGGATTAATCTCTACAATGAGCAGTTCTTC. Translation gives CASSRINLYNEQFF.

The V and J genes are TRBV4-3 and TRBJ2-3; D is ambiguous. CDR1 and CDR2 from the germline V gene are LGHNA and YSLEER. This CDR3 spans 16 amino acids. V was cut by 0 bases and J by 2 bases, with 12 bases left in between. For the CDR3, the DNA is TGCGCCAGCAGCCAAGATCTTCGCGGAACCACAGATACGCAGTATTTT. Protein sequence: CASSQDLRGTTDTQYF.

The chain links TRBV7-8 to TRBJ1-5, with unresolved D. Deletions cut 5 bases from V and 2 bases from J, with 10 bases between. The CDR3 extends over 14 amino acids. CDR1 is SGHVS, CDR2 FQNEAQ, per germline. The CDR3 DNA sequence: TGTGCCAGCAGCCTCGTTGTGGGCAATCAGCCCCAGCATTTT. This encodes CASSLVVGNQPQHF. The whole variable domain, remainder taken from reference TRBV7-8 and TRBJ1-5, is GAGVSQSPRYKVAKRGQDVALRCDPISGHVSLFWYQQALGQGPEFLTYFQNEAQLDKSGLPSDRFFAERPEGSVSTLKIQRTQQEDSAVYLCASSLVVGNQPQHFGDGTRLSIL.

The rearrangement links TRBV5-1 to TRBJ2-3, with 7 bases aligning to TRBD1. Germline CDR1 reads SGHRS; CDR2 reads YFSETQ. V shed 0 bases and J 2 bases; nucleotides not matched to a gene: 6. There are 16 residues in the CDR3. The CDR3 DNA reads TGCGCCAGCAGCTTGGCCACAGGGGATTCCACAGATACGCAGTATTTT. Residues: CASSLATGDSTDTQYF.

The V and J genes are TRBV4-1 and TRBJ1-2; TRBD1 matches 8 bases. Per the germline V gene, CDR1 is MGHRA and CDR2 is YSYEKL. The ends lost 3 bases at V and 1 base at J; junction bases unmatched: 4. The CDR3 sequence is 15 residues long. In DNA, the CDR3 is TGCGCCAGCAGCCACGGACAGGGCATTAACTATGGCTACACCTTC. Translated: CASSHGQGINYGYTF.

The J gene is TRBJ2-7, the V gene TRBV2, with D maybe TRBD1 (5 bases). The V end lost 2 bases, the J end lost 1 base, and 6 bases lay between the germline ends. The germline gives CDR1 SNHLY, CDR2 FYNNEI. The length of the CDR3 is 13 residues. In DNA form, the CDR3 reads TGTGCCAGCAGTGAACAGGGATCCTACGAGCAGTACTTC. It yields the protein CASSEQGSYEQYF.

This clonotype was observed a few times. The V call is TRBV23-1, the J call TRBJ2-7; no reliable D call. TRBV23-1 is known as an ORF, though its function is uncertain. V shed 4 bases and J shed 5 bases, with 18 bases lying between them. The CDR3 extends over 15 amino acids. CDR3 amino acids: CASSPYVGFLDEQYF. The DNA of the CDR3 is TGCGCCAGCAGTCCGTACGTAGGGTTCCTGGACGAGCAGTACTTC.

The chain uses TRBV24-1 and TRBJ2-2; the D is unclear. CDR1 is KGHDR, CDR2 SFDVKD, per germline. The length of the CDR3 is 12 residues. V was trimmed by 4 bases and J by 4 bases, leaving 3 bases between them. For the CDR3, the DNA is TGTGCCACCAGTGACCCCACCGGGGAGCTGTTTTTT. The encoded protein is CATSDPTGELFF.

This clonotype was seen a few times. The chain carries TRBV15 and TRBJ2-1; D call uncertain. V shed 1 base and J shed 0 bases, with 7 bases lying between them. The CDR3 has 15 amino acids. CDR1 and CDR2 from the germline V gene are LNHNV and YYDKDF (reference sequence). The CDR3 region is CATSRGRSSYNEQFF. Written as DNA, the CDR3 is TGTGCCACCAGCAGAGGACGGAGCTCCTACAATGAGCAGTTCTTC.